Described below is a single T cell receptor beta chain sequence and its context. Libraries were prepared by immunoSEQ multiplex PCR; TCRdb keeps only in-frame clonotypes and omits some of them. The sample shows 30,000 to 40,000 clones, roughly 88% of them seen only once. The sample originates from a study of STAT5B mutations in CD4+ large granular lymphocyte leukemia. The wider study: Among healthy donors, a particular HLA allele went with more CDR3 'QG' motifs.

The CDR3 is made up of 13 amino acids. The germline CDR1 and CDR2 sequences are SGHVS and FQNEAQ. Trimming cost V 3 bases and J 10 bases, with 13 bases left between them. Sequenced: CD4+ T cells from blood buffy coats. The chain joins TRBV7-8 to TRBJ1-5; D is unresolved. This receptor was taken from a human donor in good health. For the CDR3, the DNA is TGTGCCAGCAGCTTTGGGCCCTACAAACCCCAGCATTTT. It codes for CASSFGPYKPQHF.